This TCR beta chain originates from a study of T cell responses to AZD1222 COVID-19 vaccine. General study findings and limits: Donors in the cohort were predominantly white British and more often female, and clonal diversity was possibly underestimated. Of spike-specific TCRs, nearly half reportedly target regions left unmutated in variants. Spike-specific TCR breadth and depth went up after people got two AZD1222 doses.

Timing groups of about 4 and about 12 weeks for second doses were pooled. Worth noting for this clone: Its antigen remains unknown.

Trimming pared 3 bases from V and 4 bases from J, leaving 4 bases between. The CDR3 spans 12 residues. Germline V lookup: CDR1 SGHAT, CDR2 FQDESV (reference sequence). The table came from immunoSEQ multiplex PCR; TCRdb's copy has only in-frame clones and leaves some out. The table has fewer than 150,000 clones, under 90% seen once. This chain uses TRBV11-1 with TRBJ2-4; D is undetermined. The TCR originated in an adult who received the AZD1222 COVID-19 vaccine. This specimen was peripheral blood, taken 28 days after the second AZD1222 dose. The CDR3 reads CASSLTKNIQYF. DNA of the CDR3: TGTGCCAGCAGCTTGACTAAAAACATTCAGTACTTC.